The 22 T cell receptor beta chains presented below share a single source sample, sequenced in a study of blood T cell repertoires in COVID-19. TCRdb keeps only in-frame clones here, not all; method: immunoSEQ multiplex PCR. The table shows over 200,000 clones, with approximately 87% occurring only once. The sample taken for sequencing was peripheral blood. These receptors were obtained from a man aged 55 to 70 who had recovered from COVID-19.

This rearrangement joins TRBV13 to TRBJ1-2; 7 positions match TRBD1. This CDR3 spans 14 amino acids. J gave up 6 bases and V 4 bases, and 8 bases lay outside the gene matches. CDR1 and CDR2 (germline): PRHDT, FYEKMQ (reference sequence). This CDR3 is CASSYGQVGNGYTF. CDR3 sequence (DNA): TGTGCCAGCAGCTATGGACAGGTGGGGAATGGCTACACCTTC. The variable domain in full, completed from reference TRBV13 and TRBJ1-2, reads AAGVIQSPRHLIKEKRETATLKCYPIPRHDTVYWYQQGPGQDPQFLISFYEKMQSDKGSIPDRFSAQQFSDYHSELNMSSLELGDSALYFCASSYGQVGNGYTFGSGTRLTVV.

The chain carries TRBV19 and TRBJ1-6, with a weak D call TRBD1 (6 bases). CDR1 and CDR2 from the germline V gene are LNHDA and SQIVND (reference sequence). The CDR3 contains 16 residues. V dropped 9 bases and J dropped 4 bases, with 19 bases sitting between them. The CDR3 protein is CASQRQVGTYNSPLHF. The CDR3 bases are TGTGCCAGCCAAAGACAGGTTGGCACATATAATTCACCCCTCCACTTT.

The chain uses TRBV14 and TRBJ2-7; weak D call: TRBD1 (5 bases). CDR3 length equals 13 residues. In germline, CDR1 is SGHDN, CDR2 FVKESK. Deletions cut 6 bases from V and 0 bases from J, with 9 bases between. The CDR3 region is CASSEDTSYEQYF. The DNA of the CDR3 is TGTGCCAGCAGTGAGGACACCTCCTACGAGCAGTACTTC. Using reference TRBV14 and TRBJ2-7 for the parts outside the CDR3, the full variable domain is EAGVTQFPSHSVIEKGQTVTLRCDPISGHDNLYWYRRVMGKEIKFLLHFVKESKQDESGMPNNRFLAERTGGTYSTLKVQPAELEDSGVYFCASSEDTSYEQYFGPGTRLTVT.

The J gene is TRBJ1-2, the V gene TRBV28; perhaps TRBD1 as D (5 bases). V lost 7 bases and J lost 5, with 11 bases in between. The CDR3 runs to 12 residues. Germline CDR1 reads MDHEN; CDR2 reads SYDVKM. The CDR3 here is CASNGGGYGYTF. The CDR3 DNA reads TGTGCCAGCAATGGGGGAGGGTATGGCTACACCTTC.

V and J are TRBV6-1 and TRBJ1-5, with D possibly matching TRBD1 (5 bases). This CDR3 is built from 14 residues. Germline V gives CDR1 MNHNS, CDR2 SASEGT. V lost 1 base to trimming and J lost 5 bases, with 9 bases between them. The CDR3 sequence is CASSEGGVDQPQHF. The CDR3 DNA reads TGTGCCAGCAGTGAAGGGGGGGTCGATCAGCCCCAGCATTTT.

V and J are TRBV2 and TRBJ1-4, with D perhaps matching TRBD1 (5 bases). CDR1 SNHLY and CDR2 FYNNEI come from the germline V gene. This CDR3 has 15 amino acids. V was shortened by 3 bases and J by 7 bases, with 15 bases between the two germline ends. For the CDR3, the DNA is TGTGCCAGCAGTGAGGGGTCAGGGAGGGGTGAAAAACTGTTTTTT. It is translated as CASSEGSGRGEKLFF.

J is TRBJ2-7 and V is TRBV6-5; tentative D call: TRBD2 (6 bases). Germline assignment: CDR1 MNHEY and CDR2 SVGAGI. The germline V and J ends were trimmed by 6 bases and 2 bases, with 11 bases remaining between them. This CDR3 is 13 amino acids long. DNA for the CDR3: TGTGCCAGCAGGTCTCGACTAGCCTACGAGCAGTACTTC. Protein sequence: CASRSRLAYEQYF.

The CDR3 coding sequence is TGTGCCAGCAGCGGCCAGCGGGGGGGCAGCTACGAGCAGTACTTC. Its protein product is CASSGQRGGSYEQYF. This chain joins TRBV5-4 and TRBJ2-7; 10 nucleotides agree with TRBD2. V trimming: 4 bases; J trimming: 3 bases; junction bases outside the gene matches: 7. This CDR3 spans 15 amino acids. Germline-derived CDR1 and CDR2 are SGHNT and YYREEE (reference sequence).

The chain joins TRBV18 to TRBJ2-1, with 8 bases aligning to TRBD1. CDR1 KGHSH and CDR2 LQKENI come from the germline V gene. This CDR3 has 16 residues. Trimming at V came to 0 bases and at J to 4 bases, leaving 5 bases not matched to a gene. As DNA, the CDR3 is TGTGCCAGCTCACCACCGTCAGGGGGCCGGTACAATGAGCAGTTCTTC. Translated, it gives CASSPPSGGRYNEQFF.

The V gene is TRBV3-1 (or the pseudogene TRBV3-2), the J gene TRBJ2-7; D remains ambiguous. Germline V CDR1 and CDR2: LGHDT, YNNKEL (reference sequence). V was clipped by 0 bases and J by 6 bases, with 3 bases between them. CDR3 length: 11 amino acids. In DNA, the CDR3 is TGTGCCAGCAGCCAAGAGGCCGAGCAGTACTTC. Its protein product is CASSQEAEQYF.

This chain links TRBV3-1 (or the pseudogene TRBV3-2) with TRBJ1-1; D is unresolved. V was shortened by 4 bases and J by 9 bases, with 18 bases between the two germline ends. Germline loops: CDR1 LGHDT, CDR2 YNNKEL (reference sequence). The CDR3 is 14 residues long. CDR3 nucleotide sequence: TGTGCCAGCAGCCCCACCGGGGTTCAAATTAAAGCTTTCTTT. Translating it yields CASSPTGVQIKAFF.

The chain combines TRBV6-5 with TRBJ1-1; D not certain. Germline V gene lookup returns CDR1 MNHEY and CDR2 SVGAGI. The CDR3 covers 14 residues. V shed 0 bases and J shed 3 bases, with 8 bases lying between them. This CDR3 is CASSYSYSHTEAFF. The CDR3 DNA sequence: TGTGCCAGCAGTTACTCTTACAGTCACACTGAAGCTTTCTTT.

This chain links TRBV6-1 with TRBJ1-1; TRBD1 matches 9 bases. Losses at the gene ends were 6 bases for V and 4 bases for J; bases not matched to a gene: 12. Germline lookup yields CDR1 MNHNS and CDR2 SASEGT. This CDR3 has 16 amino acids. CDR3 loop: CASREISGTGRTEAFF. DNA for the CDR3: TGTGCCAGCAGGGAAATCTCCGGGACAGGGCGCACTGAAGCTTTCTTT.

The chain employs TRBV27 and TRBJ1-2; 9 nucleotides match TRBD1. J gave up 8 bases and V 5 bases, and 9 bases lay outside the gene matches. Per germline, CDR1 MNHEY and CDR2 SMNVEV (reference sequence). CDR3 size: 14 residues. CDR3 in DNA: TGTGCCAGCAGTCCGGGGGACAGGGAGGGGGGCTACACCTTC. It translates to CASSPGDREGGYTF.

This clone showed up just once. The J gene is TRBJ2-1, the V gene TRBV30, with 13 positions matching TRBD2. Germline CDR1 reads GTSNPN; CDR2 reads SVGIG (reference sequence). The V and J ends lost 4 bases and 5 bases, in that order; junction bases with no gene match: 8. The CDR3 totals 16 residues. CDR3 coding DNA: TGTGCCTGGACGAGCCGGACTAGCGGGAGTGACAATGAGCAGTTCTTC. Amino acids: CAWTSRTSGSDNEQFF.

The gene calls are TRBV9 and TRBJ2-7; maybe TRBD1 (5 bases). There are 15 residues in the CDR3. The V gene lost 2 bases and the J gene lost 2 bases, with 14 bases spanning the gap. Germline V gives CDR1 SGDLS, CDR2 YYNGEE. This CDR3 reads CASSVGQGLPYEQYF. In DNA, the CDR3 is TGTGCCAGCAGCGTTGGCCAGGGCCTCCCCTACGAGCAGTACTTC.

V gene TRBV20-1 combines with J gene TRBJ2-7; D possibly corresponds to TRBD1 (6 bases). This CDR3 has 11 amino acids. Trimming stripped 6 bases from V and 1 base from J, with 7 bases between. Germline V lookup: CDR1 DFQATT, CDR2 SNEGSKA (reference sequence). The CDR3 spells CSADRSYEQYF. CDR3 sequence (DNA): TGCAGTGCCGACAGGTCCTACGAGCAGTACTTC.

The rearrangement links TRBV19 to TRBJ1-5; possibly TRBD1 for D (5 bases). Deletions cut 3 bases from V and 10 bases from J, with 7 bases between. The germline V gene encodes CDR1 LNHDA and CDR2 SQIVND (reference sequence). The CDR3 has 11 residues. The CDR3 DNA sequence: TGTGCCAGTAGTATCGGGGGTCCCCAGCATTTT. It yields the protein CASSIGGPQHF.

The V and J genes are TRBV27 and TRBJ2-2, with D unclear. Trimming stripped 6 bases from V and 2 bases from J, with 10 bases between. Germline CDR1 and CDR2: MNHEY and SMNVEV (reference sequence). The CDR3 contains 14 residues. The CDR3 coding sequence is TGTGCCAGCAGGCTCAACTTTAACACCGGGGAGCTGTTTTTT. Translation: CASRLNFNTGELFF.

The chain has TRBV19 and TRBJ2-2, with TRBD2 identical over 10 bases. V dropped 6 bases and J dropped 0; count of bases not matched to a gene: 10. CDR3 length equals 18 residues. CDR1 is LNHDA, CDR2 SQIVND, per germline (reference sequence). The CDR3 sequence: CASRKGTSARSNTGELFF. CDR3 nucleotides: TGTGCCAGTAGAAAAGGGACTAGCGCCAGATCGAACACCGGGGAGCTGTTTTTT.

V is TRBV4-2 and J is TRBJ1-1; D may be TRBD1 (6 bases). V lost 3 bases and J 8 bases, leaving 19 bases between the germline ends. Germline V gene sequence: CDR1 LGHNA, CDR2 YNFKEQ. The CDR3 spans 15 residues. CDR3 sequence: CASSHPDRNDPEAFF. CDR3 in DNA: TGTGCCAGCAGCCACCCCGACAGGAACGACCCAGAAGCTTTCTTT.

The chain's CDR3 is CASSELGTVGSPLHF. In nucleotides, the CDR3 is TGTGCCAGCAGTGAATTGGGGACTGTAGGTTCACCCCTCCACTTT. The chain joins TRBV25-1 to TRBJ1-6; TRBD1 might be the D (5 bases). The V end was cut by 1 base, the J end by 9 bases, with 13 bases between. Germline-derived CDR1 and CDR2 are MGHDK and SYGVNS. The CDR3 has 15 amino acids.